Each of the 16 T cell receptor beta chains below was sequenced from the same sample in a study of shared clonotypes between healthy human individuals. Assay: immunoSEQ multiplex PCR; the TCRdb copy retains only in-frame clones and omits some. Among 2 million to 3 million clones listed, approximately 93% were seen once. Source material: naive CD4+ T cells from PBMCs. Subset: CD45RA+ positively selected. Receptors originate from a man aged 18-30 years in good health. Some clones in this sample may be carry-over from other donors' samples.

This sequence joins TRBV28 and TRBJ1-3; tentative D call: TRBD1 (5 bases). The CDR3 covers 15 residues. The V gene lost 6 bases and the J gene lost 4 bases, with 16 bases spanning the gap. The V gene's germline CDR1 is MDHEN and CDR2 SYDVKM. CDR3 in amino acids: CASSWEGATGNTIYF. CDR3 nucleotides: TGTGCCAGCAGCTGGGAAGGGGCGACCGGAAACACCATATATTTT.

The CDR3 region has the DNA TGTGCCAGCAGTTTCACTAGCGGGAACTCCTACGAGCAGTACTTC. Translating gives CASSFTSGNSYEQYF. The rearrangement joins TRBV11-2 to TRBJ2-7; TRBD2 aligns across 10 bases. The CDR3 has 15 residues. The junction had 5 bases not matched to a gene; V was cut back by 6 bases and J by 0 bases. Germline CDR1 SGHAT, CDR2 FQNNGV.

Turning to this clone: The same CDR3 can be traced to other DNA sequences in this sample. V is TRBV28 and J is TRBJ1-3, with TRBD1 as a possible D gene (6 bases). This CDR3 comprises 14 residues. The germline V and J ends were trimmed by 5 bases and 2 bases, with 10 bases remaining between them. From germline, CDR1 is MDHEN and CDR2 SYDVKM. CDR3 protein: CASSKTGTGNTIYF. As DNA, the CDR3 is TGTGCCAGCAGTAAGACAGGCACTGGAAACACCATATATTTT.

The CDR3 DNA is TGTGCCAGTAGTAGGGCTTTCCCGAGGGAAGAGACCCAGTACTTC. This translates into CASSRAFPREETQYF. V usage is TRBV19 and J usage is TRBJ2-5, with D perhaps TRBD2 (5 bases). The germline CDR1 and CDR2 sequences are LNHDA and SQIVND (reference sequence). The germline V and J ends were trimmed by 4 bases and 3 bases, with 15 bases remaining between them. CDR3 length: 15 amino acids. Supplemented by reference TRBV19 and TRBJ2-5, the full variable domain reads DGGITQSPKYLFRKEGQNVTLSCEQNLNHDAMYWYRQDPGQGLRLIYYSQIVNDFQKGDIAEGYSVSREKKESFPLTVTSAQKNPTAFYLCASSRAFPREETQYFGPGTRLLVL.

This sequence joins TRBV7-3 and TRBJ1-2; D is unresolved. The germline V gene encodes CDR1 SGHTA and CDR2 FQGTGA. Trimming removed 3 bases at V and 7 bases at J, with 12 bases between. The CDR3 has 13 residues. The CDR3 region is CASSLGGFGGYTF. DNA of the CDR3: TGTGCCAGCAGCTTGGGCGGGTTCGGTGGCTACACCTTC. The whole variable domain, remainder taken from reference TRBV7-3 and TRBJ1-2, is GAGVSQTPSNKVTEKGKYVELRCDPISGHTALYWYRQSLGQGPEFLIYFQGTGAADDSGLPNDRFFAVRPEGSVSTLKIQRTERGDSAVYLCASSLGGFGGYTFGSGTRLTVV.

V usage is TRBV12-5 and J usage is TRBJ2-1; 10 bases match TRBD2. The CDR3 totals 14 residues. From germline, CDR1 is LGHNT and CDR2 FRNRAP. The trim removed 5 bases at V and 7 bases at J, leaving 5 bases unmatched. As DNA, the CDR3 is TGTGCTAGTGGTGCTAGCGGGAGTGGTAATGAGCAGTTCTTC. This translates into CASGASGSGNEQFF.

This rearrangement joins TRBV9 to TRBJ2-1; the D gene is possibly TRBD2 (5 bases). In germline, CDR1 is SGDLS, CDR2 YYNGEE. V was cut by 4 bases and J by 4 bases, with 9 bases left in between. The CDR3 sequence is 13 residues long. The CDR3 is CASSHGIYNEQFF. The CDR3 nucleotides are TGTGCCAGCAGCCACGGGATATACAATGAGCAGTTCTTC.

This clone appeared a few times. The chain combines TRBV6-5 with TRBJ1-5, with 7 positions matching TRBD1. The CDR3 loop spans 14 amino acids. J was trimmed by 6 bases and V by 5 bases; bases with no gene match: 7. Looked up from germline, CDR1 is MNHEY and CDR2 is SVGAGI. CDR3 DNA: TGTGCCAGCAGTGACCGGGACAGAGGTCAGCCCCAGCATTTT. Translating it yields CASSDRDRGQPQHF.

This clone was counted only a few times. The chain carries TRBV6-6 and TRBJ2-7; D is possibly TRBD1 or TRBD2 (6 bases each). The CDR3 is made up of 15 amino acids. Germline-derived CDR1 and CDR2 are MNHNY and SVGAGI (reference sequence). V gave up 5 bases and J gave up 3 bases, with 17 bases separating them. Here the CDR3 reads CASSPFGGWNYEQYF. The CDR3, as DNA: TGTGCCAGCAGTCCATTCGGGGGCTGGAACTACGAGCAGTACTTC.

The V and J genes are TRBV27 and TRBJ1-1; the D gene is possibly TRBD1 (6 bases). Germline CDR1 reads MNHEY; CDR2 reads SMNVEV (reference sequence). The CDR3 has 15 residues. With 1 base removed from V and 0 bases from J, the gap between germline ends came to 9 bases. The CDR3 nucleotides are TGTGCCAGCAGTTTATATCAGGGGATGAACACTGAAGCTTTCTTT. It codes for CASSLYQGMNTEAFF.

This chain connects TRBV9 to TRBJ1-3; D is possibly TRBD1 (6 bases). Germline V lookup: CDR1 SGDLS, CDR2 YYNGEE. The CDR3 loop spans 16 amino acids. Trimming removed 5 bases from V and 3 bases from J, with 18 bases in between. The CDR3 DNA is TGTGCCAGCAGTAAAGTACCCACAGGGATTGGAAACACCATATATTTT. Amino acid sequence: CASSKVPTGIGNTIYF. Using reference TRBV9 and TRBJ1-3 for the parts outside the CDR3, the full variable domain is DSGVTQTPKHLITATGQRVTLRCSPRSGDLSVYWYQQSLDQGLQFLIQYYNGEERAKGNILERFSAQQFPDLHSELNLSSLELGDSALYFCASSKVPTGIGNTIYFGEGSWLTVV.

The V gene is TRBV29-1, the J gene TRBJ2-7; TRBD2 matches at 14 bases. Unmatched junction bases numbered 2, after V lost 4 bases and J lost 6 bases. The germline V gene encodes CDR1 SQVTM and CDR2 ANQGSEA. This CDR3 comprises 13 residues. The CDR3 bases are TGCAGCGTTGGACTAGCGGGAGGGCCCGAGCAGTACTTC. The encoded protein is CSVGLAGGPEQYF.

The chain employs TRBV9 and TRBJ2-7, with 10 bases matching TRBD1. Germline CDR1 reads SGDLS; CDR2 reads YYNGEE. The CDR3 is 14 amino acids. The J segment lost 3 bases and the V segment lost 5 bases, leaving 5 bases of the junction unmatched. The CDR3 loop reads CASSRQGAIYEQYF. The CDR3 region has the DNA TGTGCCAGCAGTAGACAGGGGGCTATCTACGAGCAGTACTTC.

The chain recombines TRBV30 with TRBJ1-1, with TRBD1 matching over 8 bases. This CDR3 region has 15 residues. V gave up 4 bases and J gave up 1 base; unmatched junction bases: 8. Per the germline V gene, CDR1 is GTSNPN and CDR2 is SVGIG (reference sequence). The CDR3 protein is CAWNRLTGANTEAFF. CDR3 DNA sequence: TGTGCCTGGAACCGTTTGACAGGGGCGAACACTGAAGCTTTCTTT.

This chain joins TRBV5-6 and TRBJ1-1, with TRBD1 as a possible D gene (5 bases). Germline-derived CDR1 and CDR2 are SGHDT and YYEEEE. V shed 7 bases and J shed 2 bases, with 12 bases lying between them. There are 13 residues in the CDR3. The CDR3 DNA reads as TGTGCCAGCCTCTCCGGGGGAAACACTGAAGCTTTCTTT. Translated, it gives CASLSGGNTEAFF. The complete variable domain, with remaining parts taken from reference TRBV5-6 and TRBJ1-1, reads DAGVTQSPTHLIKTRGQQVTLRCSPKSGHDTVSWYQQALGQGPQFIFQYYEEEERQRGNFPDRFSGHQFPNYSSELNVNALLLGDSALYLCASLSGGNTEAFFGQGTRLTVV.

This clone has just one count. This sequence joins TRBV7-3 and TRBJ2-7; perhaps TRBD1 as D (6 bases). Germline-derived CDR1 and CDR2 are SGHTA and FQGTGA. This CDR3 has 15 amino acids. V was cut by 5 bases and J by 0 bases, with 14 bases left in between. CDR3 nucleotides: TGTGCCAGCAGCCCCGGACAGATTTTCTCCTACGAGCAGTACTTC. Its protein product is CASSPGQIFSYEQYF.